A single sample gave rise to the 11 T cell receptor beta chains below, sequenced in a study of cytotoxic CD8 clonotypes in ibrutinib-treated CLL. TCRdb keeps only in-frame clones here, not all; method: immunoSEQ multiplex PCR. The data hold roughly 250,000 clones, with 60% to 75% observed a single time. Sequenced here: PBMCs, sampled after 24 months of ibrutinib treatment. The source is a human donor with chronic lymphocytic leukemia.

The chain carries TRBV29-1 and TRBJ1-2, with a weak D call TRBD1 (6 bases). The germline V gene has CDR1 SQVTM and CDR2 ANQGSEA. The V end was cut by 5 bases, the J end by 7 bases, with 20 bases between. This CDR3 region has 14 residues. This CDR3 is CSVNMDRSSGGYTF. The CDR3 bases are TGCAGCGTTAATATGGACAGATCCTCGGGTGGCTACACCTTC.

V usage is TRBV6-5 and J usage is TRBJ2-7; 9 bases are shared with TRBD2. The V segment lost 2 bases and the J segment 2 bases; nucleotides outside the gene matches: 1. This CDR3 comprises 14 residues. The germline V gene has CDR1 MNHEY and CDR2 SVGAGI. The CDR3 DNA reads as TGTGCCAGCAGTTACGCTAGCGGGACCTACGAGCAGTACTTC. This codes for CASSYASGTYEQYF.

This chain joins TRBV6-5 and TRBJ2-7; 7 positions match TRBD2. The germline V gene has CDR1 MNHEY and CDR2 SVGAGI. Trimming took 0 bases from V and 4 from J; bases not matched to a gene: 6. The CDR3 totals 15 residues. The CDR3 DNA is TGTGCCAGCAGTTACTCGGGGGAGGGTCTTTACGAGCAGTACTTC. This sequence encodes CASSYSGEGLYEQYF.

The rearrangement joins TRBV10-2 to TRBJ1-1; possibly TRBD1 for D (5 bases). Between the trimmed V and J ends, which lost 0 bases and 0 bases, there was a span of 8 bases. Germline loops: CDR1 WSHSY, CDR2 SAAADI. The length of the CDR3 is 15 residues. CDR3: CASSESGHLNTEAFF. CDR3 DNA sequence: TGCGCCAGCAGTGAGTCAGGACATTTGAACACTGAAGCTTTCTTT.

This clone was found a few times. This sample also contains other DNA sequences that code for the same CDR3. The V call is TRBV29-1, the J call TRBJ1-2; 7 positions match TRBD1. CDR3 length: 13 amino acids. From germline, CDR1 is SQVTM and CDR2 ANQGSEA. V lost 7 bases and J lost 2; bases outside the gene matches: 7. Here the CDR3 reads CSAGDSPNYGYTF. The CDR3 nucleotides read TGCAGCGCGGGGGACAGTCCCAACTATGGCTACACCTTC. Combining the CDR3 with reference TRBV29-1 and TRBJ1-2 gives the whole variable domain SAVISQKPSRDICQRGTSLTIQCQVDSQVTMMFWYRQQPGQSLTLIATANQGSEATYESGFVIDKFPISRPNLTFSTLTVSNMSPEDSSIYLCSAGDSPNYGYTFGSGTRLTVV.

This clone was counted between two and nine times. The rearrangement joins TRBV2 to TRBJ2-1, with D possibly TRBD2 on 5 matching bases. CDR1 is SNHLY, CDR2 FYNNEI, per germline. The ends were cut back, 3 bases at V and 10 bases at J, with 10 bases in the middle. This CDR3 spans 12 amino acids. The CDR3 loop is CASSEDRGEQFF. The CDR3 nucleotides are TGTGCCAGCAGTGAGGACCGAGGGGAGCAGTTCTTC.

This chain uses TRBV29-1 with TRBJ2-3; TRBD2 matches 10 bases. The germline CDR1 and CDR2 sequences are SQVTM and ANQGSEA. With 8 bases clipped from V and 0 bases from J, the junction kept 14 bases outside the gene matches. The CDR3 sequence is 17 residues long. The CDR3 protein is CSPLAGQGLSSTDTQYF. Written as DNA, the CDR3 is TGCAGCCCACTAGCGGGGCAAGGTCTATCTAGCACAGATACGCAGTATTTT.

This clone was counted a few times. The J gene is TRBJ2-5, the V gene TRBV28; D may match TRBD1 or TRBD2 (6 bases each). Between the trimmed V and J ends, which lost 1 base and 6 bases, there was a span of 12 bases. Germline-derived CDR1 and CDR2 are MDHEN and SYDVKM. The CDR3 loop spans 14 amino acids. The CDR3 DNA reads as TGTGCCAGCAGTTTATCCAGGGGCGGGAAGACCCAGTACTTC. It yields the protein CASSLSRGGKTQYF.

This chain links TRBV6-5 with TRBJ1-2; 7 bases fit TRBD1. The germline V gene has CDR1 MNHEY and CDR2 SVGAGI. The CDR3 runs to 15 residues. V shed 0 bases, J shed 2 bases, and the junction held 3 bases outside the gene matches. Here the CDR3 DNA reads TGTGCCAGCAGTTACTCGACAGGGCCCAACTATGGCTACACCTTC. It yields the protein CASSYSTGPNYGYTF.

The J gene is TRBJ2-3, the V gene TRBV6-6, with D maybe TRBD2 (6 bases). Trimming stripped 5 bases from V and 10 bases from J, with 13 bases between. The CDR3 is made up of 12 amino acids. Germline V gene data show CDR1 as MNHNY and CDR2 as SVGAGI (reference sequence). This chain's CDR3 is CASSAEGLAQYF. CDR3 sequence (DNA): TGTGCCAGCAGTGCAGAGGGACTCGCGCAGTATTTT.

Only a few counts were recorded for this clone. The chain's CDR3 is CASTLGQGGQPQHF. The CDR3 DNA reads as TGTGCCAGTACCCTCGGACAGGGAGGTCAGCCCCAGCATTTT. The chain joins TRBV19 to TRBJ1-5; 8 nucleotides match TRBD1. Trimming took 7 bases from V and 6 from J; bases not matched to a gene: 8. The CDR3 runs to 14 residues. CDR1 and CDR2 from the germline V gene are LNHDA and SQIVND (reference sequence).